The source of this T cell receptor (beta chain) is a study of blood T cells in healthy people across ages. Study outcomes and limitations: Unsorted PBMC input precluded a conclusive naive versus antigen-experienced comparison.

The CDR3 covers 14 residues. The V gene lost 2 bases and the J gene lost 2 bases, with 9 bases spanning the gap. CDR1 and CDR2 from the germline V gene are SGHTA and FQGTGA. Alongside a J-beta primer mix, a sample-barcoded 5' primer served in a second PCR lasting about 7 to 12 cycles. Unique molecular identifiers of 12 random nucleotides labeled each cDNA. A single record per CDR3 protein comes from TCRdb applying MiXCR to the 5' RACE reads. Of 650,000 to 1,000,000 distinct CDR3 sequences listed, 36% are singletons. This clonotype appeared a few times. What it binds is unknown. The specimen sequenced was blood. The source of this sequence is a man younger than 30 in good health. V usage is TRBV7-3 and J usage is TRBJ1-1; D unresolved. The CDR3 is CASSLDHTNTEAFF. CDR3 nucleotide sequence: TGTGCCAGCAGCTTAGACCATACCAACACTGAAGCTTTCTTT.